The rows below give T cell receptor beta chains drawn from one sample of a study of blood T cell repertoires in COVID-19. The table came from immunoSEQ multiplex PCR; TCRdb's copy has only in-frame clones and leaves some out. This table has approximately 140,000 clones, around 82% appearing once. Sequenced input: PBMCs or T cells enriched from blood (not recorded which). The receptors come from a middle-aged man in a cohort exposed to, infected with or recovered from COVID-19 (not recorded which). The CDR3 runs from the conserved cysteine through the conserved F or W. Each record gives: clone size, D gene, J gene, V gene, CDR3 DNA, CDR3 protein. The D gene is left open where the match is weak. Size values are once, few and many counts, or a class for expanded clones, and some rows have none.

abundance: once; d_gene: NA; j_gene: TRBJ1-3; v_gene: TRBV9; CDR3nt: TGTGCCAGCAGCGTAGTAGGCAGTGGGGCCTCTGGAAACACCATATATTTT; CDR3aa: CASSVVGSGASGNTIYF
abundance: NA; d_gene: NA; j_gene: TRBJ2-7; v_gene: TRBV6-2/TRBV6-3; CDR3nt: TGTGCCAGCAGTCTATCCTTAGGGGGCTCCTACGAGCAGTACTTC; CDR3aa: CASSLSLGGSYEQYF
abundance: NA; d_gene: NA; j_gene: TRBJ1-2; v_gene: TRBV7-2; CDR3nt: TGTGCCAGCAGCTTGAGTCAAGGCGGGTCTGGCTACACCTTC; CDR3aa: CASSLSQGGSGYTF
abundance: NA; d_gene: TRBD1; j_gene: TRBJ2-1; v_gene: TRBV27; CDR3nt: TGTGCCAGCAGTTACGGACAGGGGTACAATGAGCAGTTCTTC; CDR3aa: CASSYGQGYNEQFF
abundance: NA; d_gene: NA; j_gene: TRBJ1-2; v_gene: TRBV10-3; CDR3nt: TGTGCCATCAGTGATTCCCTGGAGGGGAGGGCTGGCTACACCTTC; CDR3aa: CAISDSLEGRAGYTF
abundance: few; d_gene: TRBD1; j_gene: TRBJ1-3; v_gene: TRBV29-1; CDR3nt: TGCAGCGTTGGGACAGGGGTGGGAAACACCATATATTTT; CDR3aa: CSVGTGVGNTIYF
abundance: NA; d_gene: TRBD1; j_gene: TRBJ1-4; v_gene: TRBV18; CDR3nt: TGTGCCAGCTCACCCGAGACAGGGTGGGGTGAAAAACTGTTTTTT; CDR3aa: CASSPETGWGEKLFF
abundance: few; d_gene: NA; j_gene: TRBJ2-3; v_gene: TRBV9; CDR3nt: TGTGCCAGCAGCGTAGCGCTAGTCACAGATACGCAGTATTTT; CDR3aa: CASSVALVTDTQYF
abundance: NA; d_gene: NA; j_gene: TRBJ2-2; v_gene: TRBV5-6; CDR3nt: TGTGCCAGCAGCTTGTATCTCACCGGGGAGCTGTTTTTT; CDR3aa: CASSLYLTGELFF
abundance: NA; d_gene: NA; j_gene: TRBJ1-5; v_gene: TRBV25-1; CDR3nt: TGTGCCAGCAGTGATGGCAGCGTCGGACAGCCCCAGCATTTT; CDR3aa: CASSDGSVGQPQHF
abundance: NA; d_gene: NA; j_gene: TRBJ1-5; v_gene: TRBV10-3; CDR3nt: TGTGCCGCTTCTAATAGCAATCAGCCCCAGCATTTT; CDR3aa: CAASNSNQPQHF
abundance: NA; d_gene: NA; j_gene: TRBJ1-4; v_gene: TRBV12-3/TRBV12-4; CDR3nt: TGTGCCAGCAGTTTGGACTATCAGGAAAAACTGTTTTTT; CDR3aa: CASSLDYQEKLFF
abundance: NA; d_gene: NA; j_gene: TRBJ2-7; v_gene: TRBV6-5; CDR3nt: TGTGCCAGCAGCTGGCAAGGAGGGAGCTCCTACGAGCAGTACTTC; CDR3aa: CASSWQGGSSYEQYF
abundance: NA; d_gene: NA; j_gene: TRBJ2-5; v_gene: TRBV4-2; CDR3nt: TGTGCCAGCAGCCAAGGAGGGGACACTCAAGAGACCCAGTACTTC; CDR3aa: CASSQGGDTQETQYF
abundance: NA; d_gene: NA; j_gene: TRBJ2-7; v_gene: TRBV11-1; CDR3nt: TGTGCCAGCAGCTTAGCTAGCGGAAGCTCCTACGAGCAGTACTTC; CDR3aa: CASSLASGSSYEQYF
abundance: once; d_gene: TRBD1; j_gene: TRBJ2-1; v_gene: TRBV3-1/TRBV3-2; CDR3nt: TGTGCCAGCAGCCAAACCCTACAGGGGAATGAGCAGTTCTTC; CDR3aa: CASSQTLQGNEQFF
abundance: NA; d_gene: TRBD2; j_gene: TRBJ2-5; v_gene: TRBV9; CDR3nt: TGTGCCAGCAGCGTAGCTAGCGGGGATGGGGAGACCCAGTACTTC; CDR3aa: CASSVASGDGETQYF
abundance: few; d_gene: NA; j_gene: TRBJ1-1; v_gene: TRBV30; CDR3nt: TGTGCCTGGAGGGCACGGGACACCCCCCTCCGAGCTTTCTTT; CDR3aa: CAWRARDTPLRAFF
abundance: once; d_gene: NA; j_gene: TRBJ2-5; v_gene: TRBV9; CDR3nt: TGTGCCAGCAGCGTAGAGCCTAGCGATTCAGGGGAGACCCAGTACTTC; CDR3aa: CASSVEPSDSGETQYF
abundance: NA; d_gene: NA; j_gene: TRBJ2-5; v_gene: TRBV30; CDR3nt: TGTGCCTGGAGAGAACATGGGCCATGGGAGACCCAGTACTTC; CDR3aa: CAWREHGPWETQYF
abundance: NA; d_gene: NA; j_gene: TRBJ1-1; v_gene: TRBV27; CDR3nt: TGTGCCAGCAGTTCACAGGCGGAAGCTTTCTTT; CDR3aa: CASSSQAEAFF
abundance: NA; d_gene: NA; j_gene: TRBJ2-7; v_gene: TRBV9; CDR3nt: TGTGCCAGCAGCCCCTATTCCGGGTACGAGCAGTACTTC; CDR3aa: CASSPYSGYEQYF
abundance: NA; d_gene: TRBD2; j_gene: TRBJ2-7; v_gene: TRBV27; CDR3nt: TGTGCCAGCAGTTTGAGCGGGGCCTACTACGAGCAGTACTTC; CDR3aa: CASSLSGAYYEQYF
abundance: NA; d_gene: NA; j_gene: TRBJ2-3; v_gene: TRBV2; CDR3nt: TGTGCCAGCGGCGACTCCTCCCGGACAGATACGCAGTATTTT; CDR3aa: CASGDSSRTDTQYF
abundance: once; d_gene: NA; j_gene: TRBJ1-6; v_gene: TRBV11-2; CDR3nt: TGTGCCAGCAGTTTACAGGGAACTTCACCCCTCCACTTT; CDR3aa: CASSLQGTSPLHF
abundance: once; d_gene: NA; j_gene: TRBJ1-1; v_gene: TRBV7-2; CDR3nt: TGTGCCAGCAGCTTAACAGGGAGTAAGAGCACTGAAGCTTTCTTT; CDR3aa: CASSLTGSKSTEAFF
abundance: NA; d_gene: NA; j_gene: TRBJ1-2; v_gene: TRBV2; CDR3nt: TGTGCCAGCAGAGAATGGGGACTGCGGGGCGACTATGGCTACACCTTC; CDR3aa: CASREWGLRGDYGYTF
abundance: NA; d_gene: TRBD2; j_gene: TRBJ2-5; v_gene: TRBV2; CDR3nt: TGTGCCAGCAGTGGGGGCATAGCGGGACGAGAGACCCAGTACTTC; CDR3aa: CASSGGIAGRETQYF
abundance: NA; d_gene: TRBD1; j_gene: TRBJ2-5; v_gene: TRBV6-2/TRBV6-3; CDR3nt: TGTGCCAGCAGTTACCCGGGACAGGGATTCCAAGAGACCCAGTACTTC; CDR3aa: CASSYPGQGFQETQYF
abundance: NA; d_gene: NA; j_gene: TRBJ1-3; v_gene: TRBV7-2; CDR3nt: TGTGCCAGCAGCTCGGACAGACGAAACACCATATATTTT; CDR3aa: CASSSDRRNTIYF
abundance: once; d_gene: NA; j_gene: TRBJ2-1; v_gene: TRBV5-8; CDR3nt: TGTGCCAGCAGCCCCCAGATAGCGACATACAATGAGCAGTTCTTC; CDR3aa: CASSPQIATYNEQFF
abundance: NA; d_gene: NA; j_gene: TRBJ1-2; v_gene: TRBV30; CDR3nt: TGTGCCTGGAGTTTCCCCGCGGAGGGGAAGACCTTC; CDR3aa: CAWSFPAEGKTF
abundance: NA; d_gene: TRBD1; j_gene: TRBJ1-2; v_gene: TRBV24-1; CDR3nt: TGTGCCACCAGTGATCCGGGACAGGGGTTATATGGCTACACCTTC; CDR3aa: CATSDPGQGLYGYTF
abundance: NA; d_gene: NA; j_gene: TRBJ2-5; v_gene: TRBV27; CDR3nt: TGTGCCAGCAGTTTATCGTCCAGGGATAAGTTCGACTCAAAGTACTTC; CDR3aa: CASSLSSRDKFDSKYF
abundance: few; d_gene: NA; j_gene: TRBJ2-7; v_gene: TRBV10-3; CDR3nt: TGTGCCATCAGTGAGTCGGGTAGCACCTACTACGAGCAGTACTTC; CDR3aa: CAISESGSTYYEQYF
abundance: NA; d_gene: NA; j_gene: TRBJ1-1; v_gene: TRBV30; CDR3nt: TGTGCCTGGAAGCCCATGAACACTGAAGCTTTCTTT; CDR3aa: CAWKPMNTEAFF
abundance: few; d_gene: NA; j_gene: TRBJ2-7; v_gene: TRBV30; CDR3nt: TGTGCCTGGAGCGCGACTACCTTCTACGAGCAGTACTTC; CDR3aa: CAWSATTFYEQYF
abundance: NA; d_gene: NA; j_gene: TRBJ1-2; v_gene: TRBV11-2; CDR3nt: TGTGCCAGCAGCCCCGATAGACAGGCGGCTTATGGCTACACCTTC; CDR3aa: CASSPDRQAAYGYTF
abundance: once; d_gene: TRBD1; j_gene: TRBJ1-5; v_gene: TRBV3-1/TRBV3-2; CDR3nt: TGTGCCAGCAGCCGCCCCCGGGACAGGGGCGATCAGCCCCAGCATTTT; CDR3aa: CASSRPRDRGDQPQHF
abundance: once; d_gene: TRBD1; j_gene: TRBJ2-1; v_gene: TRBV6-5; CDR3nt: TGTGCCAGCAGCATGGGACAGGGATCATACAATGAGCAGTTCTTC; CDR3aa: CASSMGQGSYNEQFF
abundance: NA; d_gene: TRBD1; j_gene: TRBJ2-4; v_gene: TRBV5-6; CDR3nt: TGTGCCAGCAGCTTGGCCAGGGGGCGGTTGGCCAAAAACATTCAGTACTTC; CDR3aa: CASSLARGRLAKNIQYF
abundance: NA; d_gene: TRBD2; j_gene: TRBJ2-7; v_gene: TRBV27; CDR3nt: TGTGCCAGCAGTTTGACGGGACTAGTCGACTTC; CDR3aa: CASSLTGLVDF
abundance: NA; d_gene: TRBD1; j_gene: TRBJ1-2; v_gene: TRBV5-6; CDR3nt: TGTGCCAGCAGCTTGGGAGACAGGGTAGCTGGGGGCTACACCTTC; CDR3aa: CASSLGDRVAGGYTF
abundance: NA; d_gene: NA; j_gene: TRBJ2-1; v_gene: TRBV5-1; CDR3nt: TGCGCCAGCAGCTTCACTGGGGCCCATGAGCAGTTCTTC; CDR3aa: CASSFTGAHEQFF
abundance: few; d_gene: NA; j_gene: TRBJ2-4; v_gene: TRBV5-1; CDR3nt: TGCGCCAGCAGCTTGGAAAGGGGACAAGCCAAAAACATTCAGTACTTC; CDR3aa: CASSLERGQAKNIQYF
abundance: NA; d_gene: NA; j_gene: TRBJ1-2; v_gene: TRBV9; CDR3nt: TGTGCCAGCAGCGTGTGGGACACCTCTAACTATGGCTACACCTTC; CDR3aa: CASSVWDTSNYGYTF